This TCR beta chain was found in a study of shared clonotypes between healthy human individuals. Study in general: Per-donor plates numbered three CD4 naive, three CD4 memory, two CD8 naive and one CD8 memory.

V lost 0 bases and J 2 bases, leaving 7 bases between the germline ends. Germline V CDR1 and CDR2: GTSNPN, SVGIG (reference sequence). This CDR3 comprises 13 residues. Remarks on this clone: Other nucleotide sequences from this sample produce the same CDR3.

Every subset's genomic DNA went evenly onto several immunoSEQ plates. Generated by immunoSEQ multiplex PCR, the TCRdb table keeps only in-frame clones and is missing some. The sample has 2 million or so clones; about 94% are singletons. As defined, naive CD8 cells were CD45RO-negative and positively selected for CCR7, with terminally differentiated effector memory CD45RA+ cells excluded. Caucasian adults living in Nashville, Tennessee, provided all samples. This sequence joins TRBV30 and TRBJ1-1, with D uncertain. This TCR was recovered from a man aged 18 to 30 in good health. What was sequenced was naive CD8+ T cells sorted from blood. CDR3 residues: CAWSVGVNTEAFF. The CDR3 coding sequence is TGTGCCTGGAGTGTAGGCGTAAACACTGAAGCTTTCTTT.